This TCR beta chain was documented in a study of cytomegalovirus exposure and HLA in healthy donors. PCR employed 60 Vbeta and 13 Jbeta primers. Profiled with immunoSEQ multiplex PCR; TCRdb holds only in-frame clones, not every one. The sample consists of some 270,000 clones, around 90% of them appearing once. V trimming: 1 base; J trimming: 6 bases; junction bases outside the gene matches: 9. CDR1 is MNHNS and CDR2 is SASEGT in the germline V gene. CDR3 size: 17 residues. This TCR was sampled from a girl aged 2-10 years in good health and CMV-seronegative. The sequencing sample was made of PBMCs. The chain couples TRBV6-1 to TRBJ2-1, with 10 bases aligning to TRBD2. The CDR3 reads CASSEGRAGGPGNEQFF. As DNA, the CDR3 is TGTGCCAGCAGTGAAGGCAGAGCGGGGGGGCCGGGCAATGAGCAGTTCTTC.